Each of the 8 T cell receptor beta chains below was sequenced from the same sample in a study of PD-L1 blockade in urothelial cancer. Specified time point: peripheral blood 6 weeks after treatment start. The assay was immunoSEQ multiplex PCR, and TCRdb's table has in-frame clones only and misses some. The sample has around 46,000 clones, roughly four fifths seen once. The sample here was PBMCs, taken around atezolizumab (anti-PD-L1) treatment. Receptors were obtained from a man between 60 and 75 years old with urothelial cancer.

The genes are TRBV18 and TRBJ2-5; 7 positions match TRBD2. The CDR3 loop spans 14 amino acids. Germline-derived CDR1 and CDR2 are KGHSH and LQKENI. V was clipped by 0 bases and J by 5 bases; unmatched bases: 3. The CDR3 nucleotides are TGTGCCAGCTCACCACCGAGGGGAGGGGAGACCCAGTACTTC. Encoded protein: CASSPPRGGETQYF.

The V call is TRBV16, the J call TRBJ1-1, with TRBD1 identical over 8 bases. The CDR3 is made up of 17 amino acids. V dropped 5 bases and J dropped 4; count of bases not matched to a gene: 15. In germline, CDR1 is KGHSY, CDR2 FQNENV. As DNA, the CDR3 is TGTGCCAGCAGCTCACGCAGGGGGCGAGGTGCAAGCACTGAAGCTTTCTTT. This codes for CASSSRRGRGASTEAFF.

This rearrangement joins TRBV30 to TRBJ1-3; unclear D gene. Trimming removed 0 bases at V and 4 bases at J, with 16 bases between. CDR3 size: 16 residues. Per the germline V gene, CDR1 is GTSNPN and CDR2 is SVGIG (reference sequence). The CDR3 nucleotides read TGTGCCTGGAGTGTCGGACTCCCAAGAGGAGGAAACACCATATATTTT. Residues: CAWSVGLPRGGNTIYF.

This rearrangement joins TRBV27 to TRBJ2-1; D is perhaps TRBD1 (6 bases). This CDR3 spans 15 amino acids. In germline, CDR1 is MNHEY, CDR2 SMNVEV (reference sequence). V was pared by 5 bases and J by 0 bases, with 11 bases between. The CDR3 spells CASSPRQDSYNEQFF. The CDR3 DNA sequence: TGTGCCAGCAGTCCGCGACAGGACTCCTACAATGAGCAGTTCTTC.

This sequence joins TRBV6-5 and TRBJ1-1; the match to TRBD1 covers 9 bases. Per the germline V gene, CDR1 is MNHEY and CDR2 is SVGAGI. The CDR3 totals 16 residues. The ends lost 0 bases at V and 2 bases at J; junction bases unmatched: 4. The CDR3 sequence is CASSYSTGGSNTEAFF. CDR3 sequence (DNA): TGTGCCAGCAGTTACTCGACAGGGGGTTCCAACACTGAAGCTTTCTTT.

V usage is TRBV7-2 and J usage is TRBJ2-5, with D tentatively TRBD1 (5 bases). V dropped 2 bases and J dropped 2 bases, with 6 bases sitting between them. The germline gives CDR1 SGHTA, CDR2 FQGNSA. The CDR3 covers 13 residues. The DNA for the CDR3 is TGTGCCAGCAGCTTACAGGGTCAAGAGACCCAGTACTTC. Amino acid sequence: CASSLQGQETQYF.

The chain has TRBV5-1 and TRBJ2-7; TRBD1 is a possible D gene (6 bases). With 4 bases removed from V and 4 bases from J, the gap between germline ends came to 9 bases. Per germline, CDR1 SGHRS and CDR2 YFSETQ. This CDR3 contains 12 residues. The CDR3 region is CASSARGYEQYF. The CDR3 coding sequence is TGCGCCAGCAGCGCCAGGGGATACGAGCAGTACTTC. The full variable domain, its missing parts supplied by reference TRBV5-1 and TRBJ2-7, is KAGVTQTPRYLIKTRGQQVTLSCSPISGHRSVSWYQQTPGQGLQFLFEYFSETQRNKGNFPGRFSGRQFSNSRSEMNVSTLELGDSALYLCASSARGYEQYFGPGTRLTVT.

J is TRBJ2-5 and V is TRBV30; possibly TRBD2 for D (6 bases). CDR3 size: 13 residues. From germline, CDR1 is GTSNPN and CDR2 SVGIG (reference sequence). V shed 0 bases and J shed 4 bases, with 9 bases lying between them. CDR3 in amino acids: CAWSVGLGETQYF. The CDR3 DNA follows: TGTGCCTGGAGTGTGGGACTTGGAGAGACCCAGTACTTC.